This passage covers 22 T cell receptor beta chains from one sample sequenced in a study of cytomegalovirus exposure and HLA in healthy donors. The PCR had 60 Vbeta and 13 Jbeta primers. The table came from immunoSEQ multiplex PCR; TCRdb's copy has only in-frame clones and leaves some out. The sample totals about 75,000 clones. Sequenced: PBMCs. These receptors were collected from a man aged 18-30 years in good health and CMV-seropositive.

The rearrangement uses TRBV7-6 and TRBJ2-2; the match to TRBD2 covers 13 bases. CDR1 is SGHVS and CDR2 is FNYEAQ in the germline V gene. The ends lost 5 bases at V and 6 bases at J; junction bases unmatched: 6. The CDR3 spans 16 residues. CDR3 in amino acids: CASSPRTSGRSGELFF. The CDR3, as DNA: TGTGCCAGCAGCCCAAGGACTAGCGGGAGATCCGGGGAGCTGTTTTTT.

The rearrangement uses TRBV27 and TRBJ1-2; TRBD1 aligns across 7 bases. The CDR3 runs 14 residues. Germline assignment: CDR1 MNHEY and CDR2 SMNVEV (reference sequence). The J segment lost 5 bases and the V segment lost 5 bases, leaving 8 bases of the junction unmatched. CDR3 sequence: CASSLTGERYGYTF. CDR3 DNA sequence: TGTGCCAGCAGTCTCACAGGGGAACGGTATGGCTACACCTTC.

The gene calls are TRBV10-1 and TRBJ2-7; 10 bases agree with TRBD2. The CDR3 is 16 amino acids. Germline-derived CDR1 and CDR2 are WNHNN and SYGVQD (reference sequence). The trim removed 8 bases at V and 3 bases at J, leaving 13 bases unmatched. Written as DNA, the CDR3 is TGCGCCAGCGTGATATGGACTAGCGGAGGGAACTACGAGCAGTACTTC. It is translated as CASVIWTSGGNYEQYF.

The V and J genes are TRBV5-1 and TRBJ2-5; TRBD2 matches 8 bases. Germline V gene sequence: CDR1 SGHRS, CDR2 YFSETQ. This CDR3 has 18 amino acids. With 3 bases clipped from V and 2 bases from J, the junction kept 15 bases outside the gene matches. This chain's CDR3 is CASSSYGRGGGPQETQYF. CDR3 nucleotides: TGCGCCAGCAGCTCCTACGGGCGTGGCGGGGGGCCTCAAGAGACCCAGTACTTC.

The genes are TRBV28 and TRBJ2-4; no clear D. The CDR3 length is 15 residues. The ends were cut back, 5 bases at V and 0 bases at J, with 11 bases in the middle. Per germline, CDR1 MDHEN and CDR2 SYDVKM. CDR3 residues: CASSPPALAKNIQYF. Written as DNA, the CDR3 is TGTGCCAGCAGTCCCCCCGCACTAGCCAAAAACATTCAGTACTTC.

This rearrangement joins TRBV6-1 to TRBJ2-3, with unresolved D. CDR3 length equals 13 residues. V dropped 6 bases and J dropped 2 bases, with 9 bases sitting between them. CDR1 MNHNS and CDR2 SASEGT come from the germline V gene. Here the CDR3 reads CASSRPLTDTQYF. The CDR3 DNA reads TGTGCCAGCAGCAGGCCACTCACAGATACGCAGTATTTT.

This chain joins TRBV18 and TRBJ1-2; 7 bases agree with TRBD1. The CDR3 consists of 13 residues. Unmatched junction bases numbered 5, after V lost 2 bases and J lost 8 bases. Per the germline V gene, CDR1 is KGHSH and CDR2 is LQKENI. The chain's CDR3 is CASSPGQEEGYTF. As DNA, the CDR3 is TGTGCCAGCTCACCAGGACAGGAGGAAGGCTACACCTTC. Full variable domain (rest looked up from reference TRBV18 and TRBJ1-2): NAGVMQNPRHLVRRRGQEARLRCSPMKGHSHVYWYRQLPEEGLKFMVYLQKENIIDESGMPKERFSAEFPKEGPSILRIQQVVRGDSAAYFCASSPGQEEGYTFGSGTRLTVV.

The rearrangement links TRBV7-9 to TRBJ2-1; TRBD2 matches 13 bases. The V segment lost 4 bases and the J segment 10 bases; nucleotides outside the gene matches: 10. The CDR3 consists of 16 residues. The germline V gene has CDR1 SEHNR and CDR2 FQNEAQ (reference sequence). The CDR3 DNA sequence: TGTGCCAGCAGCTCGGTTGCGGGACTAGCGGGACCCGAGCAGTTCTTC. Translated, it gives CASSSVAGLAGPEQFF.

The CDR3, as DNA: TGTGCCTGTTCGAGGGGAGGAAACGGGGAGCTGTTTTTT. It yields the protein CACSRGGNGELFF. The rearrangement joins TRBV30 to TRBJ2-2; maybe TRBD2 (6 bases). CDR1 and CDR2 (germline): GTSNPN, SVGIG (reference sequence). V was trimmed by 6 bases and J by 7 bases, leaving 15 bases between them. The CDR3 is made up of 13 amino acids.

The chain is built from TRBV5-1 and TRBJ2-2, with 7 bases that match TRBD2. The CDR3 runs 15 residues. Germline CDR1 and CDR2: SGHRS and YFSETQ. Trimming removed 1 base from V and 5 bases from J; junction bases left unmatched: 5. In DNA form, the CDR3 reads TGCGCCAGCAGCTTGCGGGCGGGGGTAACCGGGGAGCTGTTTTTT. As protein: CASSLRAGVTGELFF.

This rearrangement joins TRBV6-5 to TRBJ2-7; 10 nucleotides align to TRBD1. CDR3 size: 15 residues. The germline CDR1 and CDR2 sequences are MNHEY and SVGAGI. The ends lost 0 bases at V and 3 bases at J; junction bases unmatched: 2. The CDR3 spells CASSYSGTGDYEQYF. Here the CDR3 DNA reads TGTGCCAGCAGTTACTCCGGGACAGGGGACTACGAGCAGTACTTC.

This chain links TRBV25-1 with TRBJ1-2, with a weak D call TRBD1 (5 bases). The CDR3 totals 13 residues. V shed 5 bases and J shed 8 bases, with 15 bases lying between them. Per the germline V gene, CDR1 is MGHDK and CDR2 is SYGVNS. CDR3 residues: CASSPMGGDGYTF. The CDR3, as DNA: TGTGCCAGCAGTCCCATGGGGGGAGACGGCTACACCTTC.

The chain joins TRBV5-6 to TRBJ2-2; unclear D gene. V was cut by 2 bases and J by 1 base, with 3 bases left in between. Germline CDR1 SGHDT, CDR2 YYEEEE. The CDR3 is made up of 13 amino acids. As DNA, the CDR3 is TGTGCCAGCAGCTTACAGAACACCGGGGAGCTGTTTTTT. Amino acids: CASSLQNTGELFF.

The CDR3 sequence is CASSHRTGGRNEQFF. CDR3 nucleotide sequence: TGTGCCAGCAGCCATAGGACAGGGGGCAGGAATGAGCAGTTCTTC. This chain uses TRBV5-6 with TRBJ2-1, with TRBD1 identical over 11 bases. Germline trimming cut 4 bases from V and 7 bases from J; bases unmatched to any gene: 7. The CDR3 loop spans 15 amino acids. From germline, CDR1 is SGHDT and CDR2 YYEEEE. The whole variable domain, remainder taken from reference TRBV5-6 and TRBJ2-1, is DAGVTQSPTHLIKTRGQQVTLRCSPKSGHDTVSWYQQALGQGPQFIFQYYEEEERQRGNFPDRFSGHQFPNYSSELNVNALLLGDSALYLCASSHRTGGRNEQFFGPGTRLTVL.

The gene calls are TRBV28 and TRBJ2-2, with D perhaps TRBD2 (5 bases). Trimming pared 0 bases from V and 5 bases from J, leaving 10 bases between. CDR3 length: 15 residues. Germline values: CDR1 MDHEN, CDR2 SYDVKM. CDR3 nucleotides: TGTGCCAGCAGTTTATGGGTTACGGGGACCGGGGAGCTGTTTTTT. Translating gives CASSLWVTGTGELFF. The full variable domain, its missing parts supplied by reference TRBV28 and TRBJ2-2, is DVKVTQSSRYLVKRTGEKVFLECVQDMDHENMFWYRQDPGLGLRLIYFSYDVKMKEKGDIPEGYSVSREKKERFSLILESASTNQTSMYLCASSLWVTGTGELFFGEGSRLTVL.

The CDR3 DNA follows: TGTGCCAGCAGTTCCAGTCGGGGAAGTGAAAAACTGTTTTTT. Translation: CASSSSRGSEKLFF. This chain uses TRBV28 with TRBJ1-4; no firm D call. The CDR3 is 14 amino acids. CDR1 and CDR2 (germline): MDHEN, SYDVKM. The V end lost 4 bases, the J end lost 7 bases, and 13 bases lay between the germline ends.

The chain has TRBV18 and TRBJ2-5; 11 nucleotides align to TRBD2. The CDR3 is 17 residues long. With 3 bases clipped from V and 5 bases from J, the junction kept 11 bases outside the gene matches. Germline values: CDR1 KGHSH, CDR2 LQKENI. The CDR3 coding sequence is TGTGCCAGCTCACCTACGGACAGGGGACTAGCGGAGGAGACCCAGTACTTC. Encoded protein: CASSPTDRGLAEETQYF.

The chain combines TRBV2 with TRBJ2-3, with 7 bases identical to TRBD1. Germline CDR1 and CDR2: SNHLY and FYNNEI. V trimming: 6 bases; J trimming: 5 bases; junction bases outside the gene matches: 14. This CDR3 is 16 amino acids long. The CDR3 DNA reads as TGTGCCAGCAGCGGTCGGACAGGTTATTTGAGAGATACGCAGTATTTT. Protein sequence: CASSGRTGYLRDTQYF.

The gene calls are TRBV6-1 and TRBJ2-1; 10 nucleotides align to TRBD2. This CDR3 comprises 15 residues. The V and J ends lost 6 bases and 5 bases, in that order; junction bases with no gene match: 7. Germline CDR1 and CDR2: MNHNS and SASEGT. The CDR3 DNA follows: TGTGCCAGCAGATTAACTAGCGGGGATAACAATGAGCAGTTCTTC. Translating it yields CASRLTSGDNNEQFF.

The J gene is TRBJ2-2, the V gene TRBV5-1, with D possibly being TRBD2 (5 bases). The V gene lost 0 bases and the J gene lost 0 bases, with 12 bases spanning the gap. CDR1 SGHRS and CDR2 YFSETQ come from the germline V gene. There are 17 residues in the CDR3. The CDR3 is CASSLVPGFANTGELFF. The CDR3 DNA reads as TGCGCCAGCAGCTTGGTACCGGGGTTCGCGAACACCGGGGAGCTGTTTTTT. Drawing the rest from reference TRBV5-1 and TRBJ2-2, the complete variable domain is KAGVTQTPRYLIKTRGQQVTLSCSPISGHRSVSWYQQTPGQGLQFLFEYFSETQRNKGNFPGRFSGRQFSNSRSEMNVSTLELGDSALYLCASSLVPGFANTGELFFGEGSRLTVL.

The CDR3 loop is CASPPTGADTQYF. The CDR3, as DNA: TGTGCCAGCCCCCCGACAGGGGCCGATACGCAGTATTTT. The rearrangement uses TRBV6-5 and TRBJ2-3, with 8 bases that match TRBD1. The V and J ends lost 8 bases and 6 bases, in that order; junction bases with no gene match: 7. The CDR3 has 13 residues. CDR1 is MNHEY, CDR2 SVGAGI, per germline.

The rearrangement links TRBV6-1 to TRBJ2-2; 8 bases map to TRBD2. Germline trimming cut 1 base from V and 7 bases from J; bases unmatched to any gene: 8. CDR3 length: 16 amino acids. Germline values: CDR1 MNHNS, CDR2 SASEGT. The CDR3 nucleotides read TGTGCCAGCAGTGAAGTGCCCGGGAGGGGGGGCGGGGAGCTGTTTTTT. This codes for CASSEVPGRGGGELFF.